This T cell receptor beta chain was identified in a study of CD8 T cells in ankylosing spondylitis (TCRdb year 2017). Study-wide context: The study set out to find disease-linked TCR variants by profiling T cell receptor beta repertoires in ankylosing spondylitis patients and healthy donors. The full study cohort was made up of approximately 27 ankylosing spondylitis patients and fewer than 120 healthy donors. Peripheral blood was sampled, and synovial fluid was also collected from ankylosing spondylitis patients.

Taken from the germline V gene, the CDR1 and CDR2 loops are MGHRA and YSYEKL. The CDR3 runs 14 residues from the cysteine to the phenylalanine. Just the 42-base CDR3 DNA is kept, in frame starting at base 1. Trimming takes 3 bases off V and 5 bases off J; junction bases not matched to a gene: 2. Results the study describes overall, beyond this receptor: Some motif variants were previously reported in synovial fluid and blood of reactive arthritis patients, suggesting common disease-initiation mechanisms. In peripheral blood, the disease-linked clones were found at relatively low frequencies and had a CD8+ phenotype. According to the report, matched synovial fluid samples from ankylosing spondylitis patients were significantly enriched for the disease-linked clones. A TCR beta motif of 8 or 9 highly homologous amino acid variants appeared characteristic of blood from ankylosing spondylitis patients.

TCRdb lists the instrument as Illumina HiSeq 2500. Quantitative 5'-RACE with molecular barcodes was used to prepare TCR beta libraries. The paper's processing steps were these. Disease-linked TCR variants were identified with a new computational method built on a probabilistic model of VDJ rearrangement. Using fastp at Q25 and MiXCR, TCRdb reprocessed the public reads and kept productive beta chains. Rows with a matching CDR3 protein are joined into one entry that keeps the most common DNA and genes. The V and J calls were determined by TCRdb, not by the authors. This sample holds 150,000 or so distinct CDR3 sequences; about 17% were observed only once. The top ten hold roughly 7.7% of the sample. This clonotype was seen at least ten times. The target of this receptor is not known. One base away there is no much larger clone; base qualities are not given.

Recombination connected TRBV4-1 to TRBJ1-1, with TRBD1 identical over 11 junction bases. The receptor comes from a male donor with ankylosing spondylitis or in good health (not recorded which). Sequenced input: blood, either unsorted or a sorted T cell fraction (not recorded which). CDR3 region: CASSQGQGGTEAFF. The nucleotides read TGCGCCAGCAGCCAGGGACAGGGGGGGACTGAAGCTTTCTTT.